This TCR beta chain was obtained from a study of T cell responses to AZD1222 COVID-19 vaccine (TCRdb year 2021). Regarding the study in general: AZD1222 recipients whose second dose came at about 4 weeks and those whose second dose came at about 12 weeks were combined into one group, since spike-specific TCR depth and breadth did not differ between the two schedules. Trial participants were enrolled by age into 18-55, 56-69 and 70-plus year subgroups, with 148, 28 and 57 TCR-sequenced participants respectively. A total of 233 trial participants underwent TCR sequencing, of whom 207 received two doses of AZD1222 and about 25 received two doses of the MenACWY control vaccine. On the study overall, not on this receptor specifically: The whole spike protein was spanned by vaccine-associated CD4 TCRs, and dominant responses were seen in regions 160-218 and 743-854. Reportedly, almost half of the unique spike-specific TCRs recognized epitopes lying outside the regions that are mutated in the B.1.351 and B.1.1.7 variants. Because no day 14 peak-response samples were available, repertoires were characterized only after the peak T cell response. Participants were mostly white British and included more females than males, and it was suggested by the authors that clonal diversity may have been underestimated. Conclusions about previously exposed vaccinees are limited, since just five or six AZD1222 recipients were seropositive for SARS-CoV-2 at baseline. In the small 56-69-year group, the increase in depth fell short of significance, most likely because of low power. After two AZD1222 doses, spike-specific TCR breadth and depth were significantly higher than at day 0 and than in MenACWY recipients.

The time point label on this specimen signifies: baseline before first vaccination. Vaccinee samples came from UK trials COV001 and COV002, including a single-blind randomized controlled phase 2/3 trial of AZD1222 (ChAdOx1 nCoV-19) in healthy adults. For TCRbeta chain sequencing, PBMC samples were collected from trial participants at day 0 and at day 28 after the second dose. The CDR3 regions of human TCRbeta chains were subjected to immunosequencing. The paper's data handling went like this. TCRs in the repertoires were matched against a reference library of SARS-CoV-2-specific TCRs that had been generated with the MIRA antigen-specificity platform. Breadth meant the fraction of unique TCRs that were SARS-CoV-2-associated, whereas depth meant the fraction of total T cells that were SARS-CoV-2-associated. Using the MIRA data, every spike-specific TCR was mapped to the spike region that the TCR reacted to and assigned to either a CD4 or a CD8 class. Log10-transformed breadth and depth values were compared by one-way ANOVA with Sidak's multiple comparisons tests. This immuneACCESS table, as held by TCRdb, lists in-frame sequences with V and J called but not all clones. Of the missing ones, under half trace to an unresolved V gene in checked studies; the others have no known cause. The D gene and trimming were derived from the DNA, and the V and J assignments and clone size from that table. The sample has under 150,000 clones on record, 85% to 95% of them singletons. The ten most abundant clones make up 1.5% to 2% of the sample.

The CDR3 has 13 amino acids, counting the end cysteine and phenylalanine. Just the 39-base CDR3 DNA is kept, in frame starting at base 1. V loses 6 bases at its end and J loses 4 bases; junction bases beyond the gene matches: 3. Via the germline V gene, CDR1 is SGHTA and CDR2 FQGNSA. For this clone: Its antigen target is currently unknown. Nothing much larger sits one base from this clone, and base qualities are not available.

This chain joins TRBV7-2 to TRBJ2-1; 7 central nucleotides agree with TRBD2. This sequence was found in an adult in good health. This specimen was peripheral blood, taken on day 0 of AZD1222 vaccination. The nucleotides are TGTGCCAGCAGAGCGGGAAGGTACAATGAGCAGTTCTTC. Translated, it gives CASRAGRYNEQFF.